The clone carrying this T cell receptor beta chain was observed a few times. Antigen: not known. Time point: cycle 4 day 1 (C4D1), after 5 to 7 weeks of nivolumab. All the patients suffered relapse after autologous stem cell transplantation, and brentuximab vedotin exposure differed. Patients' outcomes at their best amounted to complete response, partial response or progressive disease. The record originates from a study of PD-1 blockade in classical Hodgkin lymphoma. Broader study findings: In CD4+ cells, TCR diversity went up significantly by C4D1, but in CD8+ cells it did not. Compared with healthy donors, newly diagnosed patients reportedly showed lower baseline TCR diversity. Complete responders showed a baseline diversity that resembled the diversity of newly diagnosed patients.

The repertoire was sequenced with immunoSEQ multiplex PCR; TCRdb's copy has only in-frame clones and lacks some. The sample has about 33,000 clones; about 70% are singletons. The trim removed 1 base at V and 10 bases at J, leaving 6 bases unmatched. The CDR3 extends over 13 amino acids. Germline CDR1 reads SNHLY; CDR2 reads FYNNEI. The TCR sequence derives from a human donor with classical Hodgkin lymphoma. The input for sequencing was peripheral blood mononuclear cells (PBMCs), taken before the fourth cycle of nivolumab. The chain carries TRBV2 and TRBJ1-1; 7 bases fit TRBD1. The CDR3 DNA follows: TGTGCCAGCAGTGAAGAGCAGGGGGGTATAGCTTTCTTT. Translated, it gives CASSEEQGGIAFF.